Reported below is one TCR beta chain. Its antigen is not yet known. There are no base qualities to consult, and no much larger clone falls within one base. The High Capacity cDNA Reverse Transcription Kit was used to reverse transcribe all of the isolated RNA, meaning that expressed TCRB transcripts were what got sequenced. Deep immunoSEQ sequencing was applied to naive, central memory and regulatory T cell samples, giving an average of roughly 3.5 million total reads per sample. Sorted cells were lysed in RLT buffer and RNA was extracted with DNase-treated RNeasy Micro or Mini kits, depending on cell number. To prevent cross-contamination, each cell subset was processed individually, whereas patient and healthy donor samples were processed jointly. The immunoSEQ multiplex PCR was used to amplify TCRB sequences from cDNA, yielding 87-bp fragments that span the CDR3 region. Sequencing of the amplicons was done on the Illumina HiSeq platform. Per the original workflow: PCR bias was computationally corrected using synthetic template baselines, reads within Hamming distance 2 were collapsed, and singletons that could not be merged were discarded. Reads were aligned to IMGT to assign V, D and J genes, CDR3 length, and insertions or deletions at six rearrangement sites. Within each subset, clonotype counts were normalized to the number of sorted cells before true diversity and Gini coefficients were calculated with the tcR R package. Repertoire sharing was quantified using the overlap coefficient calculated on TCRB nucleotide sequences. As a proxy for the pre-selection repertoire, out-of-frame TCRB sequences from naive cells were analyzed. Not all clones reach the TCRdb copy of this immuneACCESS table, which keeps in-frame sequences only. Checked studies attribute under half of the gap to unresolved V genes and leave the rest unexplained. The V and J calls and clone size are taken from that table; D and trimming were inferred from the DNA. Within this sample are fewer than 900,000 clones, with 15% to 20% of them counted one time only. The ten largest account for 0.023% of the sample.

A single peripheral blood draw of approximately 110 mL on average was collected from each donor into heparinised tubes. A BD FACSAria II was used to sort naive, central memory, regulatory and stem cell-like memory CD4+ T cells with a panel that included CD45RO, CCR7, CD25, CD127, CD95 and CD27. Purity was above 95% for every sorted population. PBMCs were isolated immediately by Lymphoprep density gradient centrifugation and stained directly without culture. To minimize batch effects, samples were stained and sorted in pairs, one healthy donor with one patient per experiment. The entry originates in a study of beta chain features in type 1 diabetes listed by TCRdb under 2018. For the study in its entirety: Mean age, gender distribution, total cell number and subset yield were not different between patients and healthy donors. Whereas all 28 donors provided naive and central memory subsets, regulatory and stem cell-like memory subsets were isolated from just 8 patients and roughly 8 healthy donors. A total of roughly 98,000,000 sorted cells were examined across all samples, and RNA yield correlated strongly with the number of cells per subset. In the study, recently diagnosed type 1 diabetes patients and matched healthy donors were compared on the TCRB repertoires of their sorted circulating CD4+ T cell subsets. The research as a whole found: Type 1 diabetes patients showed a moderate but significant shortening of TCRB CDR3 length in all four CD4+ subsets. Because cDNA was sequenced instead of genomic DNA, activated cells with high expression could be over-represented, although the groups did not differ in activation or CD3 levels. PCR may preferentially amplify shorter templates, but because patient and control samples were amplified and corrected together, any resulting skew would affect both groups equally. Only small numbers of individuals were included in the HLA sub-analyses, which left unresolved whether HLA type had any influence on TCRB rearrangement. Naive, central memory and regulatory TCRB repertoires appeared more similar among patients than among healthy donors. At VDJ recombination sites, patients with type 1 diabetes made fewer insertions and deleted more nucleotides, a pattern implying thymic rearrangement abnormalities.

From the germline V gene (reference sequence), CDR1 is SEHNR and CDR2 is FQNEAQ. The CDR3 has 13 amino acids, counting the end cysteine and phenylalanine. Only the CDR3 part of the read is kept: 39 bases, read in frame from the first base. The junction shows trimming of 5 bases on V and 10 bases on J, plus 16 bases between the germline ends. The sample comprised naive CD4+ T cells from blood. Reading the label with the study, this specimen's cell subset or site is: true naive CD4+ T cells. Recombination connected TRBV7-9 to TRBJ2-3, with the D gene not clear enough to name. This receptor was obtained from a woman between 18 and 29 years old in good health. The CDR3 protein is CASSPTKGFAQYF. The base sequence is TGTGCCAGCAGCCCTACGAAGGGATTTGCGCAGTATTTT.